A single sample gave rise to the 21 T cell receptor beta chains below, sequenced in a study of neurological immune-mediated disorders. A single record per CDR3 protein comes from TCRdb applying MiXCR to the 5' RACE reads. This table holds 70,000 to 95,000 distinct CDR3 sequences, roughly an eighth found once. Time point defined: longitudinal time-point 2. Sequenced material: PBMCs. All receptors come from a female donor with HTLV-1-associated myelopathy (HAM/TSP).

This clonotype occurred many times. The chain recombines TRBV12-3 or TRBV12-4 with TRBJ2-5; no firm D call. The CDR3 covers 13 residues. V was cut by 3 bases and J by 5 bases, with 10 bases left in between. The CDR3 region is CASSLSEWETQYF. DNA of the CDR3: TGTGCCAGCAGTTTGTCCGAGTGGGAGACCCAGTACTTC.

As concerns this clonotype: A much larger clone differs by one base, so this may be a read error. The chain recombines TRBV5-1 with TRBJ2-3; D is unclear. This CDR3 has 11 amino acids. Per germline, CDR1 SGHRS and CDR2 YFSETQ. Here the CDR3 DNA reads TGCGCCAGGGAGATCACACATACGCAGTATTTT. It yields the protein CAREITHTQYF.

This clonotype has at least ten counts. This chain uses TRBV7-2 with TRBJ1-5; 7 bases are shared with TRBD1. From germline, CDR1 is SGHTA and CDR2 FQGNSA. The CDR3 is made up of 17 amino acids. V dropped 1 base and J dropped 1; count of bases not matched to a gene: 7. The CDR3 loop reads CASSLVKGQLSNQPQHF. The CDR3, as DNA: TGTGCCAGCAGCTTAGTTAAGGGACAGCTAAGCAATCAGCCCCAGCATTTT.

This clonotype came up many times. J is TRBJ1-2 and V is TRBV20-1; unclear D gene. Germline CDR1 reads DFQATT; CDR2 reads SNEGSKA (reference sequence). The CDR3 extends over 13 amino acids. Trimming pared 0 bases from V and 4 bases from J, leaving 9 bases between. The CDR3 region is CSARDPRSYGYTF. DNA of the CDR3: TGCAGTGCTAGAGACCCCAGGTCCTATGGCTACACCTTC.

This clonotype came up many times. The chain is built from TRBV7-9 and TRBJ2-2; D may be TRBD1 (6 bases). V gave up 4 bases and J gave up 3 bases, with 12 bases separating them. The CDR3 consists of 15 residues. Germline V gene sequence: CDR1 SEHNR, CDR2 FQNEAQ (reference sequence). The CDR3 loop reads CASSSPQGYTGELFF. In nucleotides, the CDR3 is TGTGCCAGCAGCTCACCACAGGGTTACACCGGGGAGCTGTTTTTT. Using reference TRBV7-9 and TRBJ2-2 for the parts outside the CDR3, the full variable domain is DTGVSQNPRHKITKRGQNVTFRCDPISEHNRLYWYRQTLGQGPEFLTYFQNEAQLEKSRLLSDRFSAERPKGSFSTLEIQRTEQGDSAMYLCASSSPQGYTGELFFGEGSRLTVL.

At least ten counts were recorded for this clonotype. V gene TRBV7-9 combines with J gene TRBJ1-5; D might be TRBD1 (5 bases). V was trimmed by 4 bases and J by 5 bases, leaving 9 bases between them. The CDR3 has 13 amino acids. Germline lookup yields CDR1 SEHNR and CDR2 FQNEAQ (reference sequence). DNA of the CDR3: TGTGCCAGCAGCTCCGGGGCAGATCAGCCCCAGCATTTT. Residues: CASSSGADQPQHF.

The sample holds many counts of this clonotype. The chain uses TRBV6-5 and TRBJ2-1; 10 bases match TRBD2. The J segment lost 10 bases and the V segment lost 1 base, leaving 7 bases of the junction unmatched. From germline, CDR1 is MNHEY and CDR2 SVGAGI. The CDR3 is 15 amino acids. This CDR3 is CASSYFTSGVGEQFF. CDR3 nucleotides: TGTGCCAGCAGTTACTTCACTAGCGGGGTGGGAGAGCAGTTCTTC.

This clonotype was seen ten or more times. This chain links TRBV13 with TRBJ2-4; D not certain. V lost 4 bases and J lost 1, with 5 bases in between. The CDR3 consists of 13 residues. The V gene's germline CDR1 is PRHDT and CDR2 FYEKMQ (reference sequence). The CDR3 bases are TGTGCCAGCAGCTCCCTCGCCAAAAACATTCAGTACTTC. Protein: CASSSLAKNIQYF. The entire variable domain, with the rest obtained from reference TRBV13 and TRBJ2-4, is as follows: AAGVIQSPRHLIKEKRETATLKCYPIPRHDTVYWYQQGPGQDPQFLISFYEKMQSDKGSIPDRFSAQQFSDYHSELNMSSLELGDSALYFCASSSLAKNIQYFGAGTRLSVL.

This clonotype appeared many times. This chain links TRBV5-1 with TRBJ2-5; no reliable D call. There are 13 residues in the CDR3. In germline, CDR1 is SGHRS, CDR2 YFSETQ. V was trimmed by 3 bases and J by 0 bases, leaving 6 bases between them. The DNA for the CDR3 is TGCGCCAGCAGCTCAGAGTACCAAGAGACCCAGTACTTC. It is translated as CASSSEYQETQYF.

This clonotype was observed at least ten times. The CDR3 DNA reads TGTGCCATCACATCGGACAGGCTCAATCAGCCCCAGCATTTT. Its protein is CAITSDRLNQPQHF. This rearrangement joins TRBV10-3 to TRBJ1-5; 7 bases line up with TRBD1. V was clipped by 7 bases and J by 3 bases; unmatched bases: 6. The CDR3 length is 14 residues. Germline assignment: CDR1 ENHRY and CDR2 SYGVKD.

V gene TRBV28 combines with J gene TRBJ2-7; a possible D gene is TRBD2 (6 bases). V was cut by 1 base and J by 6 bases, with 13 bases left in between. The CDR3 has 14 residues. Looked up from germline, CDR1 is MDHEN and CDR2 is SYDVKM. The CDR3 sequence: CASSLSGGACEQYF. CDR3 bases: TGTGCCAGCAGTTTATCAGGAGGGGCGTGCGAGCAGTACTTC.

This clonotype was seen many times. V usage is TRBV5-1 and J usage is TRBJ2-5; unclear D gene. V lost 0 bases and J lost 5, with 14 bases in between. This CDR3 is 15 amino acids long. Germline CDR1 and CDR2: SGHRS and YFSETQ. CDR3 amino acids: CASSLVPGMSETQYF. As DNA, the CDR3 is TGCGCCAGCAGCTTGGTTCCCGGAATGTCGGAGACCCAGTACTTC. The variable domain in full, completed from reference TRBV5-1 and TRBJ2-5, reads KAGVTQTPRYLIKTRGQQVTLSCSPISGHRSVSWYQQTPGQGLQFLFEYFSETQRNKGNFPGRFSGRQFSNSRSEMNVSTLELGDSALYLCASSLVPGMSETQYFGPGTRLLVL.

This clonotype was observed many times. The V call is TRBV7-2, the J call TRBJ2-7, with D possibly being TRBD2 (5 bases). Germline V gives CDR1 SGHTA, CDR2 FQGNSA. V lost 4 bases, J lost 0 bases, and 7 bases lay in between. The CDR3 has 13 amino acids. CDR3 sequence: CASSWGDSYEQYF. The CDR3, as DNA: TGTGCCAGCAGCTGGGGAGACTCCTACGAGCAGTACTTC.

This clonotype was detected ten times or more. The V call is TRBV5-5, the J call TRBJ2-3; D is perhaps TRBD1 (6 bases). Germline-derived CDR1 and CDR2 are SGHKS and YYEKEE (reference sequence). Trimming took off 4 bases at V and 4 bases at J, with 10 bases between the two ends. The CDR3 has 13 residues. CDR3 in DNA: TGTGCCAGCAGCCTCCCAGGGGCAGATACGCAGTATTTT. It encodes CASSLPGADTQYF.

Notes on this clonotype: This likely comes from a read error, as the CDR3 has no conserved phenylalanine or tryptophan at its end. The J gene is TRBJ2-7, the V gene TRBV2; possible D gene TRBD1, 6 bases. The CDR3 runs 16 residues. V dropped 8 bases and J dropped 4 bases, with 24 bases sitting between them. Germline lookup yields CDR1 SNHLY and CDR2 FYNNEI. CDR3 DNA: TGTGCCAGCCGGCGACAGGCCACGGGTTCTTTTTACGAGCAGTACTCC. Translated: CASRRQATGSFYEQYS.

This clonotype appeared many times. The chain uses TRBV20-1 and TRBJ1-5; D remains ambiguous. The V end lost 6 bases, the J end lost 0 bases, and 9 bases lay between the germline ends. The CDR3 runs 13 residues. Looked up from germline, CDR1 is DFQATT and CDR2 is SNEGSKA (reference sequence). CDR3 nucleotide sequence: TGCAGTGCAATAGTTCATAGCAATCAGCCCCAGCATTTT. Residues: CSAIVHSNQPQHF.

Comments on this clonotype: At one end the junction does not follow the germline gene, possibly because of a read error. The chain carries TRBV20-1 and TRBJ2-3, with a weak D call TRBD2 (6 bases). The germline V gene has CDR1 DFQATT and CDR2 SNEGSKA (reference sequence). This CDR3 is 14 amino acids long. DNA of the CDR3: TGCAGTGCTAGAGACGCGGGGACCACAGATACACAGTATTTT. Translating gives CSARDAGTTDTQYF.

The table lists this clonotype with many counts. J is TRBJ1-1 and V is TRBV9; perhaps TRBD1 as D (5 bases). The germline gives CDR1 SGDLS, CDR2 YYNGEE. The CDR3 is 13 residues long. The V and J ends lost 5 bases and 1 base respectively, with 9 bases between them. The CDR3 DNA is TGTGCCAGCAGTCGCCAGGGGAACACTGAAGCTTTCTTT. This gives the protein CASSRQGNTEAFF.

This clonotype was observed at least ten times. The J gene is TRBJ2-3, the V gene TRBV28; no clear D gene. There are 14 residues in the CDR3. Trimming shortened V by 7 bases and J by 0 bases, and 11 bases separated the two germline ends. Germline V CDR1 and CDR2: MDHEN, SYDVKM. In nucleotides, the CDR3 is TGTGCCAGCACCCTCACTTTAAGCACAGATACGCAGTATTTT. Amino acid sequence: CASTLTLSTDTQYF.

This clonotype was counted ten times or more. This chain connects TRBV24-1 to TRBJ2-3; possibly TRBD2 for D (5 bases). Looked up from germline, CDR1 is KGHDR and CDR2 is SFDVKD. The germline V and J ends were trimmed by 3 bases and 2 bases, with 8 bases remaining between them. The CDR3 length is 14 residues. The DNA of the CDR3 is TGTGCCACCAGTGATGCCCGGGACACAGATACGCAGTATTTT. Translation gives CATSDARDTDTQYF.

This clonotype showed up many times. The V gene is TRBV14, the J gene TRBJ2-7; D remains ambiguous. Germline values: CDR1 SGHDN, CDR2 FVKESK. The ends were cut back, 0 bases at V and 2 bases at J, with 8 bases in the middle. The CDR3 runs 14 residues. The CDR3, as DNA: TGTGCCAGCAGCCAAGATTTGGGGACCTACGAGCAGTACTTC. This sequence encodes CASSQDLGTYEQYF.